The entry below describes one T cell receptor (beta chain). What it binds is unknown. The collection from each donor was one heparinised blood draw averaging roughly 100 mL. Using CD45RO/CCR7/CD25/CD127/CD95/CD27, CD4+ naive, central memory, regulatory and stem cell-like memory cells were sorted. This record comes from a study of beta chain features in type 1 diabetes. Study conclusions and caveats: Compared to healthy donors, patients appeared to have naive, central memory and Treg TCRB repertoires that were more alike. TCRB CDR3 length was moderately but significantly reduced in all four CD4+ subsets of Type 1 diabetes patients.

Per the germline V gene, CDR1 is GTSNPN and CDR2 is SVGIG (reference sequence). Trimming took 3 bases from V and 1 from J, leaving 9 bases between them. This CDR3 region has 13 residues. As every portion of the isolated RNA was reverse transcribed, the sequencing read expressed TCRB transcripts. Using immunoSEQ multiplex PCR, the repertoire was profiled, and TCRdb retains in-frame clones only, with some absent. The sample contains under 300,000 clones, roughly 24% of which appear only once. J is TRBJ1-1 and V is TRBV30; D not resolved. The TCR comes from a woman in her 30s with type 1 diabetes. The source material was naive CD4+ T cells from blood. CDR3 in DNA: TGTGCCTGGAGGCGGCACCAGAACACTGAAGCTTTCTTT. Translated: CAWRRHQNTEAFF.